This T cell receptor beta chain originates from a study of T-cell reconstitution after alpha-beta-depleted transplantation in children. TCRbeta library preparation incorporated unique molecular identifiers. TCRdb recomputed calls from the PCR reads with MiXCR, one row per CDR3 protein. The table shows some 840,000 distinct CDR3 sequences, with less than 20% occurring only once. Study results and caveats: Most T-cell counts and diversity one year after the transplant came from T cells that were newly produced.

A few counts support this clonotype. Its antigen is as yet unknown. An end of the junction does not agree with germline; a read error may underlie this. Germline CDR1 and CDR2: SGHTA and FQGTGA. The CDR3 has 16 amino acids. The sequenced sample was PBMCs, mostly from graft donor cells, obtained 360 days after TCRalphabeta/CD19-depleted stem cell transplant. The rearrangement links TRBV7-3 to TRBJ2-3; weak D call: TRBD1 (6 bases). This sequence was found in a male patient between 10 and 17 years old who had a stem cell transplant for acute lymphoblastic leukemia, so the T cells may come from the graft donor. The CDR3 DNA sequence: TGTGCCAGCAGCCTAACAGGGCCGCCTAGCACAGATACGCAGTATTTT. This gives the protein CASSLTGPPSTDTQYF.